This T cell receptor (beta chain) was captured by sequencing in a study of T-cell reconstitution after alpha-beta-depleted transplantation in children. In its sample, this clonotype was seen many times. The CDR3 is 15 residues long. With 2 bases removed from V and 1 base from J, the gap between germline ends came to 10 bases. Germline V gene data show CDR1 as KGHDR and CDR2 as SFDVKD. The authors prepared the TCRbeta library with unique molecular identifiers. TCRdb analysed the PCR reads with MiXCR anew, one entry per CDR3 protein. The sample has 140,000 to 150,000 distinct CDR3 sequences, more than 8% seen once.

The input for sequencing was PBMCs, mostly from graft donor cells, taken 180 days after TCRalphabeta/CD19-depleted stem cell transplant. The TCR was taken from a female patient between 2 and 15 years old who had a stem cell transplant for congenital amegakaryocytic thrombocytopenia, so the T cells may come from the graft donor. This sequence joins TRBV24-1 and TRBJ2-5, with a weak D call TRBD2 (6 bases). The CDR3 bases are TGTGCCACCAGTGATTCGGAGGGACGCCAAGAGACCCAGTACTTC. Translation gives CATSDSEGRQETQYF.